This T cell receptor (beta chain) was retrieved from a study of Ad26.COV2.S vaccination and SARS-CoV-2 variants. Looking at the study overall: Ad26.COV2.S shots went into the muscle once or twice, 56 days apart. The study, taken as a whole, reports: There was reportedly substantial breadth in spike-specific CD8+ and CD4+ T cell responses after vaccination. Researchers reported similar non-spike TCR breadth in vaccine and placebo recipients.

As to treatment: around 19 received Ad26.COV2.S at low or high dose, single or two shots; about 5 received placebo; per-sample allocation not given. Collection of samples fell on day 63 after the first vaccine or placebo injection. This clone occurred a few times. No antigen is known for it. TCRdb's copy holds only in-frame clones and misses some; the assay was immunoSEQ multiplex PCR. The sample carries about 320,000 clones, 85% to 90% recorded once. CDR1 is SGHVS, CDR2 FQNEAQ, per germline. The length of the CDR3 is 15 residues. V gave up 3 bases and J gave up 0 bases, with 6 bases separating them. The material sequenced was peripheral blood, taken in a trial of Ad26.COV2.S vaccine versus placebo. The gene calls are TRBV7-8 and TRBJ1-6; D gene unclear. This receptor was obtained from a person between 18 and 59 years old who received the Ad26.COV2.S COVID-19 vaccine or a placebo. The CDR3 sequence is CASSFGSSYNSPLHF. For the CDR3, the DNA is TGTGCCAGCAGCTTCGGGAGCTCCTATAATTCACCCCTCCACTTT.